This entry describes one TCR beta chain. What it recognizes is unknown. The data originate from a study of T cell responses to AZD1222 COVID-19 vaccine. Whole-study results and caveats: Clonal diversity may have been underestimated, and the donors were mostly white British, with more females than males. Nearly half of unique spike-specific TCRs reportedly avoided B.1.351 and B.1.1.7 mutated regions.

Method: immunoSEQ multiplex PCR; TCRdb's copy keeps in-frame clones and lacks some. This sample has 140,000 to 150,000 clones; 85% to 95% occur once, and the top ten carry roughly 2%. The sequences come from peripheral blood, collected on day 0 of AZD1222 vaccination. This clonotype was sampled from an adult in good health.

In nucleotides, the CDR3 is TGTGCCAGCAGCTTAGTCGTGACAGCGAGCTCCTACGAGCAGTACTTC. Encoded protein: CASSLVVTASSYEQYF. V is TRBV11-2 and J is TRBJ2-7; D is possibly TRBD1 (5 bases). Trimming left V 1 base short and J 0 bases short, with 13 bases between. CDR1 and CDR2 from the germline V gene are SGHAT and FQNNGV. The CDR3 runs 16 residues.